Below, 23 T cell receptor beta chains from the same sample are listed, as sequenced in a study of OX40 agonist ivuxolimab in advanced cancers. The library came from the immunoSEQ multiplex PCR assay. TCRdb took this table from immuneACCESS and kept in-frame rearrangements with V and J called. Such tables lack part of the clones; where checked against another copy, unresolved V genes explain under half of the gap, and the rest is unexplained. The sample table shows about 82,000 clones, and about 86% are seen once. The ten largest clones represent 6.5% of the sample. The sample consisted of CD4+ or CD8+ T cells sorted from blood, taken in a trial of the OX40 agonist ivuxolimab. The receptors shown here come from an adult with an advanced solid tumor such as melanoma, head and neck, liver or kidney cancer.

The chain uses TRBV6-5 and TRBJ2-2, with 11 bases identical to TRBD1. There are 15 residues in the CDR3. CDR1 is MNHEY, CDR2 SVGAGI, per germline. V shed 2 bases and J 7 bases; nucleotides not matched to a gene: 3. This CDR3 is CASSYRDRGYGELFF. In DNA, the CDR3 is TGTGCCAGCAGTTACCGGGACAGGGGGTACGGGGAGCTGTTTTTT.

This clone appeared once. The V and J genes are TRBV18 and TRBJ2-1; 12 bases line up with TRBD2. Per the germline V gene, CDR1 is KGHSH and CDR2 is LQKENI. This CDR3 spans 19 amino acids. V was pared by 4 bases and J by 6 bases, with 16 bases of the junction left unmatched. CDR3 region: CASSLLTSGSSKRGNEQFF. CDR3 nucleotides: TGTGCCAGCTCACTCTTGACTAGCGGGAGTTCAAAACGAGGCAATGAGCAGTTCTTC.

This rearrangement joins TRBV5-1 to TRBJ2-1; D tentatively reads TRBD1 or TRBD2 (5 bases each). The length of the CDR3 is 14 residues. V was trimmed by 7 bases and J by 7 bases, leaving 18 bases between them. Germline-derived CDR1 and CDR2 are SGHRS and YFSETQ. Here the CDR3 reads CASQILGDWNEQFF. The CDR3 DNA reads as TGCGCCAGCCAGATTTTGGGGGATTGGAATGAGCAGTTCTTC.

The rearrangement joins TRBV6-1 to TRBJ1-3, with TRBD1 as a possible D gene (5 bases). The CDR3 has 14 residues. Trimming shortened V by 5 bases and J by 8 bases, and 16 bases separated the two germline ends. From germline, CDR1 is MNHNS and CDR2 SASEGT. The CDR3 reads CASSSQGVGDTIYF. CDR3 sequence (DNA): TGTGCCAGCAGTTCCCAGGGAGTTGGGGACACCATATATTTT.

V gene TRBV6-1 combines with J gene TRBJ1-5, with TRBD1 as a possible D gene (5 bases). Germline V gene sequence: CDR1 MNHNS, CDR2 SASEGT. Trimming took off 8 bases at V and 3 bases at J, with 14 bases between the two ends. The CDR3 spans 14 residues. DNA of the CDR3: TGTGCCAGCCTGGGGGGAGGGTACAATCAGCCCCAGCATTTT. It yields the protein CASLGGGYNQPQHF.

Here the CDR3 reads CASSQVDRATYEQYF. As DNA, the CDR3 is TGCGCCAGCAGCCAAGTTGACAGGGCAACCTACGAGCAGTACTTC. This chain uses TRBV4-1 with TRBJ2-5; 7 bases agree with TRBD1. Matching the DNA end better, TRBJ2-7 makes the J call doubtful. The CDR3 length is 15 residues. Germline CDR1 is MGHRA and CDR2 is YSYEKL.

The chain joins TRBV4-1 to TRBJ1-5; 7 bases are shared with TRBD1. V trimming: 4 bases; J trimming: 5 bases; junction bases outside the gene matches: 8. Germline V gene data show CDR1 as MGHRA and CDR2 as YSYEKL. The length of the CDR3 is 15 residues. The CDR3 spells CASSLGEGAHQPQHF. The CDR3 DNA is TGCGCCAGCAGCCTCGGGGAGGGGGCACATCAGCCCCAGCATTTT.

The chain links TRBV9 to TRBJ1-4; perhaps TRBD1 as D (5 bases). V dropped 4 bases and J dropped 8 bases, with 15 bases sitting between them. The CDR3 consists of 14 residues. CDR1 is SGDLS and CDR2 is YYNGEE in the germline V gene. The CDR3 nucleotides read TGTGCCAGCAGCCCCGGGACCGCGAGCGAAAAACTGTTTTTT. This codes for CASSPGTASEKLFF.

The CDR3 reads CASSFLMNTEAFF. DNA for the CDR3: TGTGCCAGCAGCTTCCTCATGAACACTGAAGCTTTCTTT. The genes are TRBV14 and TRBJ1-1; D remains unclear. This CDR3 is 13 amino acids long. Germline V gene lookup returns CDR1 SGHDN and CDR2 FVKESK. Trimming cost V 5 bases and J 0 bases, with 7 bases left between them.

This chain joins TRBV2 and TRBJ2-6; no definite D call. From germline, CDR1 is SNHLY and CDR2 FYNNEI. Trimming left V 3 bases short and J 4 bases short, with 10 bases between. The CDR3 is 15 residues long. CDR3 nucleotides: TGTGCCAGCAGTGACAGGCACAGAGGGGCCAACGTCCTGACTTTC. It codes for CASSDRHRGANVLTF.

This rearrangement joins TRBV7-3 to TRBJ2-1; D is possibly TRBD1 (6 bases). This CDR3 region has 15 residues. CDR1 and CDR2 from the germline V gene are SGHTA and FQGTGA. V lost 2 bases and J lost 7, with 15 bases in between. The CDR3 DNA follows: TGTGCCAGCAGCTTAGGCACAGGGACCAGTAATGAGCAGTTCTTC. This codes for CASSLGTGTSNEQFF.

The genes are TRBV27 and TRBJ2-1; 8 nucleotides agree with TRBD1. V lost 2 bases and J lost 9; bases outside the gene matches: 3. CDR1 is MNHEY and CDR2 is SMNVEV in the germline V gene (reference sequence). The CDR3 spans 13 residues. This CDR3 is CASSLGTGFEQFF. The CDR3 DNA reads as TGTGCCAGCAGTTTAGGGACAGGTTTTGAGCAGTTCTTC.

The chain has TRBV18 and TRBJ1-2; no reliable D call. Between the trimmed V and J ends, which lost 2 bases and 2 bases, there was a span of 15 bases. This CDR3 spans 16 amino acids. Germline lookup yields CDR1 KGHSH and CDR2 LQKENI. The CDR3 is CASSPTLEGTNYGYTF. The CDR3 nucleotides are TGTGCCAGCTCACCAACCCTCGAAGGCACCAACTATGGCTACACCTTC.

The V gene is TRBV4-3, the J gene TRBJ1-2; the D gene is possibly TRBD1 (5 bases). Germline assignment: CDR1 LGHNA and CDR2 YSLEER. Trimming removed 5 bases at V and 2 bases at J, with 12 bases between. The CDR3 runs to 14 residues. CDR3 residues: CASSLLDRNYGYTF. In DNA form, the CDR3 reads TGCGCCAGCAGCTTACTTGACAGAAACTATGGCTACACCTTC.

The rearrangement joins TRBV4-1 to TRBJ2-1, with D possibly being TRBD2 (6 bases). Germline-derived CDR1 and CDR2 are MGHRA and YSYEKL. This CDR3 comprises 18 residues. V dropped 3 bases and J dropped 8 bases, with 26 bases sitting between them. CDR3 residues: CASSQEGSSGTRWDEQFF. The CDR3 DNA reads TGCGCCAGCAGCCAGGAGGGGAGCAGTGGGACCCGGTGGGATGAGCAGTTCTTC.

This chain uses TRBV6-5 with TRBJ1-1; 11 bases are shared with TRBD1. Trimming took 6 bases from V and 5 from J; bases not matched to a gene: 5. This CDR3 spans 14 amino acids. Per germline, CDR1 MNHEY and CDR2 SVGAGI. CDR3 in DNA: TGTGCCAGCAGCATCGGACAGGGGGCGACTGAAGCTTTCTTT. Its translation is CASSIGQGATEAFF.

The chain links TRBV4-2 to TRBJ1-1; unclear D gene. Germline CDR1 LGHNA, CDR2 YNFKEQ. V was pared by 4 bases and J by 3 bases, with 6 bases between. The CDR3 runs to 12 residues. CDR3 DNA sequence: TGTGCCAGCAGCCGAACATACACTGAAGCTTTCTTT. Translation: CASSRTYTEAFF.

This chain joins TRBV7-3 and TRBJ1-1; D is ambiguous. The V gene lost 5 bases and the J gene lost 0 bases, with 7 bases spanning the gap. Germline V lookup: CDR1 SGHTA, CDR2 FQGTGA. The CDR3 totals 13 residues. CDR3 sequence: CASSPGMNTEAFF. The CDR3 nucleotides are TGTGCCAGCAGCCCCGGGATGAACACTGAAGCTTTCTTT.

This clone was found once. Relative to the germline gene, one junction end is altered; a read error may explain this. The rearrangement uses TRBV7-7 and TRBJ2-5, with D unclear. The CDR3 sequence is 13 residues long. Germline assignment: CDR1 SSHAT and CDR2 FNYEAQ (reference sequence). The CDR3 DNA sequence: TGTGCTAGCAGCTGGCCGGGCGGAGAGACCCAGTACTTC. It translates to CASSWPGGETQYF. The complete variable domain, with remaining parts taken from reference TRBV7-7 and TRBJ2-5, reads GAGVSQSPRYKVTKRGQDVTLRCDPISSHATLYWYQQALGQGPEFLTYFNYEAQPDKSGLPSDRFSAERPEGSISTLTIQRTEQRDSAMYRCASSWPGGETQYFGPGTRLLVL.

V gene TRBV10-1 combines with J gene TRBJ2-7, with TRBD1 identical over 8 bases. This CDR3 comprises 14 residues. V trimming: 2 bases; J trimming: 1 base; junction bases outside the gene matches: 1. Germline values: CDR1 WNHNN, CDR2 SYGVQD (reference sequence). As DNA, the CDR3 is TGCGCCAGCAGTGAGGGGACAGGTTCCTACGAGCAGTACTTC. It codes for CASSEGTGSYEQYF.

This chain uses TRBV2 with TRBJ2-2; 7 positions agree with TRBD1. This CDR3 is 14 amino acids long. Germline CDR1 SNHLY, CDR2 FYNNEI. The V gene end was trimmed by 7 bases and the J gene end by 6 bases; junction bases not matched to a gene: 8. CDR3 loop: CASIRQGRAGELFF. The CDR3 DNA is TGTGCCAGCATAAGACAGGGTAGAGCCGGGGAGCTGTTTTTT.

V and J are TRBV27 and TRBJ2-1; 7 bases map to TRBD1. V trimming: 6 bases; J trimming: 10 bases; junction bases outside the gene matches: 15. CDR1 is MNHEY and CDR2 is SMNVEV in the germline V gene (reference sequence). CDR3 length equals 15 residues. CDR3 loop: CASRWDSGFGVEQFF. The CDR3 region has the DNA TGTGCCAGCAGGTGGGACAGCGGTTTCGGAGTCGAGCAGTTCTTC.

This clone appeared a few times. The chain uses TRBV18 and TRBJ1-1, with D unresolved. CDR3 length: 13 residues. Germline-derived CDR1 and CDR2 are KGHSH and LQKENI. V lost 3 bases and J lost 1, with 6 bases in between. The CDR3 nucleotides are TGTGCCAGCTCACCGACCGAGAACACTGAAGCTTTCTTT. Protein: CASSPTENTEAFF.